The 28 T cell receptor beta chains given below trace back to one sample, sequenced in a study of radiation and T cells in renal cell carcinoma. TCRdb's table, derived via immunoSEQ multiplex PCR, lists solely in-frame clones and lacks some. Here the sample spans 60,000 or so clones, approximately 80% being singletons. Time point reported: blood 4 weeks post-SBRT, at nephrectomy. Treatment in this sample: 15 Gy SBRT to primary tumor, nephrectomy 4 weeks later. This specimen was blood, taken from a patient whose treatment included radiotherapy and nephrectomy. The receptors come from a man between 60 and 75 years old with renal cell carcinoma.

The chain employs TRBV19 and TRBJ1-4; TRBD1 aligns across 9 bases. The CDR3 consists of 13 residues. Trimming removed 6 bases from V and 10 bases from J; junction bases left unmatched: 6. The germline CDR1 and CDR2 sequences are LNHDA and SQIVND (reference sequence). As DNA, the CDR3 is TGTGCCAGTAGAGTCGACAGGGGGGGAAAACTGTTTTTT. Residues: CASRVDRGGKLFF.

The rearrangement joins TRBV19 to TRBJ2-7; maybe TRBD2 (6 bases). The V gene lost 1 base and the J gene lost 1 base, with 8 bases spanning the gap. The CDR3 runs to 14 residues. Germline loops: CDR1 LNHDA, CDR2 SQIVND (reference sequence). DNA of the CDR3: TGTGCCAGTAGTATAGTCGGGGGATCCTACGAGCAGTACTTC. This sequence encodes CASSIVGGSYEQYF.

This chain uses TRBV9 with TRBJ2-3; 10 nucleotides match TRBD2. V trimming: 3 bases; J trimming: 2 bases; junction bases outside the gene matches: 9. The CDR3 is 17 amino acids. Germline-derived CDR1 and CDR2 are SGDLS and YYNGEE. The CDR3 spells CASSEGFSGGPTDTQYF. CDR3 nucleotide sequence: TGTGCCAGCAGCGAGGGGTTTAGCGGGGGGCCCACAGATACGCAGTATTTT.

The rearrangement uses TRBV5-4 and TRBJ2-7; 7 nucleotides agree with TRBD1. The CDR3 covers 15 residues. The germline V gene encodes CDR1 SGHNT and CDR2 YYREEE (reference sequence). Trimming cost V 4 bases and J 1 base; bases outside gene matches: 8. CDR3 sequence reads: CASSDDRASSYEQYF. CDR3 in DNA: TGTGCCAGCAGCGATGACAGGGCCTCGTCCTACGAGCAGTACTTC.

The V gene is TRBV5-1, the J gene TRBJ1-4; D unclear. Germline V gene sequence: CDR1 SGHRS, CDR2 YFSETQ. The CDR3 length is 14 residues. With 5 bases removed from V and 5 bases from J, the gap between germline ends came to 13 bases. The CDR3 loop is CASRPGGLNEKLFF. The CDR3 DNA sequence: TGCGCCAGCAGACCGGGAGGGTTGAATGAAAAACTGTTTTTT.

The V and J genes are TRBV6-6 and TRBJ1-1; D gene uncertain. Trimming removed 5 bases at V and 5 bases at J, with 15 bases between. In germline, CDR1 is MNHNY, CDR2 SVGAGI (reference sequence). The CDR3 covers 14 residues. The CDR3 reads CASSPLGSGTEAFF. In DNA form, the CDR3 reads TGTGCCAGCAGTCCGTTAGGGTCTGGGACTGAAGCTTTCTTT.

As regards this clone: The junction departs from germline at one end; a sequencing error may be responsible. The V call is TRBV7-9, the J call TRBJ1-5; weak D call: TRBD1 (5 bases). Germline V lookup: CDR1 SEHNR, CDR2 FQNEAQ (reference sequence). This CDR3 spans 13 amino acids. In DNA form, the CDR3 reads TGTGCCAGCAGCCGGACGGGGGATCAACCCCAGCATTTT. Its protein product is CASSRTGDQPQHF.

The rearrangement uses TRBV5-1 and TRBJ2-6; D unresolved. The CDR3 is made up of 16 amino acids. The germline CDR1 and CDR2 sequences are SGHRS and YFSETQ. Trimming removed 0 bases from V and 2 bases from J, with 9 bases in between. Here the CDR3 reads CASSLDGVAGANVLTF. In DNA, the CDR3 is TGCGCCAGCAGCTTGGATGGGGTAGCTGGGGCCAACGTCCTGACTTTC.

The J gene is TRBJ2-2, the V gene TRBV7-6, with 7 nucleotides matching TRBD2. The CDR3 totals 17 residues. J was trimmed by 7 bases and V by 2 bases; bases with no gene match: 13. Germline lookup yields CDR1 SGHVS and CDR2 FNYEAQ. This chain's CDR3 is CASSLTNGGGPGGELFF. CDR3 sequence (DNA): TGTGCCAGCAGCTTAACGAATGGGGGAGGGCCCGGCGGGGAGCTGTTTTTT.

The CDR3 loop reads CASSRRDKPYNEQFF. DNA of the CDR3: TGTGCCAGCAGCCGCCGGGACAAACCATACAATGAGCAGTTCTTC. The chain uses TRBV11-3 and TRBJ2-1; tentatively, D is TRBD1 (6 bases). V gave up 5 bases and J gave up 4 bases, with 15 bases separating them. Germline V gene sequence: CDR1 SGHNT, CDR2 YENEEA. The CDR3 totals 15 residues.

This chain links TRBV15 with TRBJ2-5; possibly TRBD1 for D (5 bases). Germline assignment: CDR1 LNHNV and CDR2 YYDKDF (reference sequence). V shed 5 bases and J shed 1 base, with 11 bases lying between them. The CDR3 sequence is 14 residues long. The CDR3 nucleotides read TGTGCCACCAGCTATGGACAAATCCAAGAGACCCAGTACTTC. It specifies CATSYGQIQETQYF.

The CDR3 DNA follows: TGTGCCAGCACTCGAGATATTCCGGGGAACCTTGGGTCCTACGAGCAGTACTTC. Its protein is CASTRDIPGNLGSYEQYF. V and J are TRBV11-2 and TRBJ2-7; possibly TRBD2 for D (5 bases). Trimming removed 7 bases at V and 1 base at J, with 26 bases between. CDR3 length equals 18 residues. Germline-derived CDR1 and CDR2 are SGHAT and FQNNGV.

CDR3 sequence reads: CASSLRGEETQYF. CDR3 in DNA: TGTGCCAGCAGTTTACGGGGGGAAGAGACCCAGTACTTC. The chain combines TRBV27 with TRBJ2-5, with 7 bases lining up with TRBD2. This CDR3 spans 13 amino acids. The germline CDR1 and CDR2 sequences are MNHEY and SMNVEV (reference sequence). The junction had 0 bases not matched to a gene; V was cut back by 2 bases and J by 3 bases.

This sequence joins TRBV7-6 and TRBJ2-2; D ambiguous. V gave up 1 base and J gave up 1 base, with 13 bases separating them. This CDR3 is 17 amino acids long. From germline, CDR1 is SGHVS and CDR2 FNYEAQ. CDR3 DNA: TGTGCCAGCAGCTTAGATCTTGCGGCGATGAACACCGGGGAGCTGTTTTTT. Its translation: CASSLDLAAMNTGELFF.

The V and J genes are TRBV19 and TRBJ1-2, with 9 bases that match TRBD1. This CDR3 region has 16 residues. The junction had 8 bases not matched to a gene; V was cut back by 6 bases and J by 0 bases. The V gene's germline CDR1 is LNHDA and CDR2 SQIVND (reference sequence). Here the CDR3 DNA reads TGTGCCAGTAGCCGGGACAGGGTTCTAACTAACTATGGCTACACCTTC. Its translation: CASSRDRVLTNYGYTF.

V and J are TRBV7-2 and TRBJ2-5, with D possibly being TRBD2 (6 bases). The germline gives CDR1 SGHTA, CDR2 FQGNSA. The CDR3 contains 15 residues. Between the trimmed V and J ends, which lost 4 bases and 1 base, there was a span of 13 bases. CDR3 DNA: TGTGCCAGCAGCTCCTCGGGACTCCCCCAAGAGACCCAGTACTTC. It codes for CASSSSGLPQETQYF.

The chain has TRBV5-1 and TRBJ2-3; 7 bases line up with TRBD1. From germline, CDR1 is SGHRS and CDR2 YFSETQ. The CDR3 runs to 14 residues. Trimming took 2 bases from V and 3 from J; bases not matched to a gene: 3. The CDR3 sequence: CASSFRQGTDTQYF. The CDR3 region has the DNA TGCGCCAGCAGCTTCAGACAGGGAACAGATACGCAGTATTTT.

The V and J genes are TRBV15 and TRBJ2-1, with 10 bases aligning to TRBD2. The CDR3 consists of 14 residues. Germline-derived CDR1 and CDR2 are LNHNV and YYDKDF (reference sequence). V shed 7 bases and J 1 base; nucleotides not matched to a gene: 1. DNA of the CDR3: TGTGCCACCACGGGACTAGCGTCCTACAATGAGCAGTTCTTC. Residues: CATTGLASYNEQFF.

The chain uses TRBV7-9 and TRBJ1-2, with D unresolved. This CDR3 contains 13 residues. Trimming shortened V by 5 bases and J by 5 bases, and 12 bases separated the two germline ends. Germline CDR1 is SEHNR and CDR2 is FQNEAQ (reference sequence). The CDR3 DNA reads TGTGCCAGCAGCGGGGTCTTGGCGTATGGCTACACCTTC. As protein: CASSGVLAYGYTF.

This chain uses TRBV5-1 with TRBJ1-2; D is perhaps TRBD1 (5 bases). In germline, CDR1 is SGHRS, CDR2 YFSETQ. Trimming took off 1 base at V and 8 bases at J, with 9 bases between the two ends. The CDR3 totals 12 residues. Here the CDR3 reads CASSLTGSGYTF. The CDR3 region has the DNA TGCGCCAGCAGCTTGACAGGATCCGGCTACACCTTC.

In this sample, this clone turned up once. The rearrangement links TRBV6-1 to TRBJ1-1; D unclear. Germline loops: CDR1 MNHNS, CDR2 SASEGT. This CDR3 has 11 residues. Trimming pared 5 bases from V and 8 bases from J, leaving 9 bases between. In nucleotides, the CDR3 is TGTGCCAGCAGTTCCCCCCCAGAAGCTTTCTTT. This translates into CASSSPPEAFF.

The chain has TRBV19 and TRBJ2-5; a weak D match, TRBD2 (6 bases). V lost 6 bases and J 1 base, leaving 9 bases between the germline ends. Germline V gene sequence: CDR1 LNHDA, CDR2 SQIVND (reference sequence). CDR3 size: 13 residues. The CDR3 spells CASREGGQETQYF. The CDR3 DNA reads as TGTGCCAGTAGGGAGGGAGGCCAAGAGACCCAGTACTTC.

The rearrangement joins TRBV5-1 to TRBJ2-1; the match to TRBD2 covers 12 bases. Looked up from germline, CDR1 is SGHRS and CDR2 is YFSETQ. J was trimmed by 2 bases and V by 3 bases; bases with no gene match: 9. CDR3 length: 18 residues. The CDR3 region has the DNA TGCGCCAGCAGCTCCGGGACTAGCGGGTCCTCGGCCTACAATGAGCAGTTCTTC. Amino acids: CASSSGTSGSSAYNEQFF.

V gene TRBV11-3 combines with J gene TRBJ2-7, with D perhaps given as TRBD1 or TRBD2 (5 bases each). The V end lost 5 bases, the J end lost 2 bases, and 13 bases lay between the germline ends. The CDR3 is 14 residues long. Germline CDR1 is SGHNT and CDR2 is YENEEA. The CDR3 region is CASSLRDGAYEQYV. For the CDR3, the DNA is TGTGCCAGCAGCCTCCGGGACGGAGCCTACGAGCAGTACGTC.

The chain joins TRBV7-9 to TRBJ1-5; D gene ambiguous. CDR3 length: 14 residues. Germline CDR1 is SEHNR and CDR2 is FQNEAQ (reference sequence). The ends were cut back, 5 bases at V and 4 bases at J, with 12 bases in the middle. The CDR3 loop reads CASSLDSRNQPQHF. Here the CDR3 DNA reads TGTGCCAGCAGCCTGGACTCCCGAAATCAGCCCCAGCATTTT.

The chain employs TRBV9 and TRBJ2-1; 13 bases align to TRBD2. The CDR3 has 17 amino acids. V trimming: 3 bases; J trimming: 0 bases; junction bases outside the gene matches: 3. The germline CDR1 and CDR2 sequences are SGDLS and YYNGEE. Written as DNA, the CDR3 is TGTGCCAGCAGCGCACTAGCGGGAGGGCCCTCCTACAATGAGCAGTTCTTC. This encodes CASSALAGGPSYNEQFF.

The rearrangement uses TRBV9 and TRBJ1-1, with a weak D call TRBD1 (6 bases). Germline assignment: CDR1 SGDLS and CDR2 YYNGEE. V was pared by 0 bases and J by 3 bases, with 15 bases between. The CDR3 loop spans 16 amino acids. CDR3 in amino acids: CASSVGGGGIDTEAFF. In DNA, the CDR3 is TGTGCCAGCAGCGTAGGAGGAGGGGGGATTGACACTGAAGCTTTCTTT. Together with reference TRBV9 and TRBJ1-1, the CDR3 gives the full variable domain: DSGVTQTPKHLITATGQRVTLRCSPRSGDLSVYWYQQSLDQGLQFLIQYYNGEERAKGNILERFSAQQFPDLHSELNLSSLELGDSALYFCASSVGGGGIDTEAFFGQGTRLTVV.

The V call is TRBV27, the J call TRBJ1-3, with 7 bases matching TRBD1. After removal of 4 bases from V and 0 bases from J, the junction contained 15 bases not matched to a gene. The CDR3 runs 19 residues. The V gene's germline CDR1 is MNHEY and CDR2 SMNVEV (reference sequence). The CDR3 is CASSSRMMTGRDSGNTIYF. The DNA of the CDR3 is TGTGCCAGCAGTTCGCGAATGATGACAGGGCGTGACTCTGGAAACACCATATATTTT.